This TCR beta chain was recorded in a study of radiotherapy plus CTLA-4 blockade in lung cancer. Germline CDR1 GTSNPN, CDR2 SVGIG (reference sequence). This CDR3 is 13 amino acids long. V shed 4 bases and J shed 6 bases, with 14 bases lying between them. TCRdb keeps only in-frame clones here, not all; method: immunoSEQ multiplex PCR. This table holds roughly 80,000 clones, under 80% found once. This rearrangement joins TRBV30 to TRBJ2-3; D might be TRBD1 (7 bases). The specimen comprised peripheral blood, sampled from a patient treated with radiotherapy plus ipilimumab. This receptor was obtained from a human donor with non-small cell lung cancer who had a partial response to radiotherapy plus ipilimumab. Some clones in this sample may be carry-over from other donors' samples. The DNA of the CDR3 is TGTGCCTGGAACAGGGGAGGAAGGGATACGCAGTATTTT. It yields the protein CAWNRGGRDTQYF.